Below, 3 T cell receptor beta chains from the same sample are listed, as sequenced in a study of tumor-infiltrating lymphocytes in oesophageal squamous cell carcinoma. TCRdb recomputed calls from the PCR reads with MiXCR, one row per CDR3 protein. The sample carries about 21,000 distinct CDR3 sequences, more than 30% recorded once. Sequencing input: esophageal tumor tissue. These receptors all come from a male donor with esophageal squamous cell carcinoma.

This clonotype showed up many times. The chain links TRBV28 to TRBJ1-1; D gene uncertain. Trimming pared 2 bases from V and 0 bases from J, leaving 7 bases between. Looked up from germline, CDR1 is MDHEN and CDR2 is SYDVKM. CDR3 length: 14 residues. The CDR3 reads CASSLVQMNTEAFF. The CDR3 nucleotides read TGTGCCAGCAGTTTAGTCCAGATGAACACTGAAGCTTTCTTT.

CDR3 loop: CASIKREGGEDEQYF. DNA of the CDR3: TGTGCCAGCATCAAGAGGGAGGGGGGAGAGGACGAGCAGTACTTC. The chain has TRBV5-4 and TRBJ2-5, with D maybe TRBD2 (7 bases). The DNA matches TRBJ2-7 better at its end, which makes the J call doubtful. CDR3 length equals 15 residues. From germline, CDR1 is SGHNT and CDR2 YYREEE (reference sequence).

This clonotype was detected many times. The J gene is TRBJ2-3, the V gene TRBV5-4; maybe TRBD1 (6 bases). V lost 4 bases and J 1 base, leaving 10 bases between the germline ends. The CDR3 has 14 amino acids. The germline CDR1 and CDR2 sequences are SGHNT and YYREEE (reference sequence). CDR3 DNA: TGTGCCAGCAGCCAACAGGGCCGCACAGATACGCAGTATTTT. It yields the protein CASSQQGRTDTQYF.